These T cell receptor beta chains were read from a single sample in a study of cytomegalovirus exposure and HLA in healthy donors. Measured with immunoSEQ multiplex PCR; TCRdb has only the in-frame clones, and not every one. The sample includes 55,000 to 70,000 clones, about two thirds seen only once; the top ten take over 15%. Sequencing was performed on PBMCs. The source is a man aged 35 to 55 in good health and CMV-seropositive. Both conserved end residues are part of each CDR3. The D gene is left open where the match is weak. Some rows mark clone size as missing; the rest say once, few, many or name a class of expanded clone.

j_gene,abundance,v_gene,d_gene,CDR3aa,CDR3nt
TRBJ2-1,NA,TRBV6-5,NA,CASSYSILGSSEQFF,TGTGCCAGCAGTTACTCGATTCTTGGGAGTAGTGAGCAGTTCTTC
TRBJ2-6,few,TRBV6-6,NA,CASSNSLSGANVLTF,TGTGCCAGCAGTAATTCCCTCTCTGGGGCCAACGTCCTGACTTTC
TRBJ1-2,NA,TRBV25-1,TRBD1,CASSESGTGDFRYGYTF,TGTGCCAGCAGTGAATCTGGGACAGGGGATTTTCGCTATGGCTACACCTTC
TRBJ2-5,once,TRBV30,TRBD2,CAWSGTSTGVGYETQYF,TGTGCCTGGAGTGGGACTAGCACGGGAGTGGGCTATGAGACCCAGTACTTC
TRBJ1-1,NA,TRBV5-6,NA,CASSGKQGWNTEAFF,TGTGCCAGCAGCGGAAAGCAGGGCTGGAACACTGAAGCTTTCTTT
TRBJ1-1,NA,TRBV29-1,NA,CRVSVNTEAFF,TGCAGAGTGTCGGTTAACACTGAAGCTTTCTTT
TRBJ2-7,NA,TRBV19,TRBD2,CATGGLVGYEQYF,TGTGCCACCGGCGGACTAGTTGGTTACGAGCAGTACTTC
TRBJ2-5,NA,TRBV7-9,NA,CSSSSRSAGTQYF,TGTTCCAGCAGCTCTAGGTCGGCGGGGACCCAGTACTTC
TRBJ1-4,NA,TRBV6-1,NA,CASRGGGDEKLFF,TGTGCCAGCAGGGGGGGTGGGGATGAAAAACTGTTTTTT
TRBJ1-5,NA,TRBV7-8,NA,CASSLSGGGDQPQHF,TGTGCCAGCAGCTTAAGCGGGGGAGGCGATCAGCCCCAGCATTTT
TRBJ2-2,NA,TRBV5-1,TRBD2,CASSISTSGKSTGELFF,TGCGCCAGCAGTATATCGACTAGCGGGAAGAGCACCGGGGAGCTGTTTTTT
TRBJ2-1,few,TRBV10-3,TRBD2,CAIGGGEGRYNEQFF,TGTGCCATCGGTGGGGGGGAGGGCCGATACAATGAGCAGTTCTTC
TRBJ2-1,NA,TRBV29-1,TRBD2,CSVEAGGYYNEQFF,TGCAGCGTTGAAGCGGGAGGGTACTACAATGAGCAGTTCTTC
TRBJ2-5,NA,TRBV11-3,NA,CASSRGTQETQYF,TGTGCCAGCAGCCGCGGGACCCAAGAGACCCAGTACTTC
TRBJ2-2,few,TRBV9,TRBD2,CASSSRGGEYTGELFF,TGTGCCAGCAGCTCAAGGGGAGGGGAGTACACCGGGGAGCTGTTTTTT
TRBJ2-7,once,TRBV2,NA,CASSEETGREQYF,TGTGCCAGCAGTGAGGAAACAGGGCGCGAGCAGTACTTC
TRBJ2-1,NA,TRBV9,NA,CASSVGADLNEQFF,TGTGCCAGCAGCGTCGGAGCGGATCTCAATGAGCAGTTCTTC
TRBJ2-3,NA,TRBV2,NA,CASSLRDPQYF,TGTGCCAGCAGTCTCCGGGATCCGCAGTATTTT
TRBJ2-1,NA,TRBV4-2,TRBD2,CASSQYAGGQQFF,TGTGCCAGCAGCCAATATGCGGGAGGCCAGCAGTTCTTC
TRBJ2-2,NA,TRBV19,NA,CASSPNVRTNTGELFF,TGTGCCAGTAGTCCTAACGTCAGGACGAACACCGGGGAGCTGTTTTTT
TRBJ2-7,NA,TRBV4-1,NA,CASSQGLRGNEQYF,TGCGCCAGCAGCCAAGGGCTCAGGGGCAACGAGCAGTACTTC
TRBJ2-5,NA,TRBV30,TRBD2,CAWSVFKAGVYQETQYF,TGTGCCTGGAGTGTATTTAAAGCGGGAGTATATCAAGAGACCCAGTACTTC
TRBJ2-3,NA,TRBV4-3,NA,CASSPGGLLSPLSTDTQYF,TGCGCCAGCAGCCCTGGGGGACTCCTATCACCGTTATCCACAGATACGCAGTATTTT
TRBJ2-2,NA,TRBV7-2,NA,CASSPGPQATGELFF,TGTGCCAGCAGCCCAGGGCCGCAGGCTACCGGGGAGCTGTTTTTT
TRBJ2-7,few,TRBV25-1,NA,CASSDSHETYEQYF,TGTGCCAGCAGTGATAGTCACGAGACCTACGAGCAGTACTTC
TRBJ2-5,NA,TRBV19,NA,CASSTPEGLSETQYF,TGTGCCAGTAGTACCCCGGAGGGCCTCTCGGAGACCCAGTACTTC
TRBJ1-6,NA,TRBV5-5,NA,CASTNEGTFASYNSPLHF,TGTGCCAGCACAAACGAGGGGACTTTCGCTTCCTATAATTCACCCCTCCACTTT
TRBJ1-5,NA,TRBV10-3,TRBD1,CAISQTGTGYDQPQHF,TGTGCCATCAGCCAGACCGGGACAGGGTACGATCAGCCCCAGCATTTT
TRBJ2-7,once,TRBV18,TRBD2,CASSPPPSGHSYEQYF,TGTGCCAGCTCACCACCTCCTAGCGGCCACTCCTACGAGCAGTACTTC
TRBJ2-3,NA,TRBV11-3,TRBD2,CASSSVGGGIPDTQYF,TGTGCCAGCAGCTCCGTTGGGGGGGGGATACCAGATACGCAGTATTTT
TRBJ2-1,NA,TRBV19,TRBD2,CATHGDSGRGNEQFF,TGTGCCACCCACGGCGATAGCGGGAGGGGGAATGAGCAGTTCTTC
TRBJ2-7,NA,TRBV7-9,TRBD2,CASTTSGSSEQYF,TGTGCCAGCACCACTAGCGGGAGCTCCGAGCAGTACTTC
TRBJ1-1,NA,TRBV13,NA,CASSLWGGTEAFF,TGTGCCAGCAGCTTATGGGGGGGGACTGAAGCTTTCTTT
TRBJ2-1,NA,TRBV7-2,TRBD2,CASSLGPSGVYNEQFF,TGTGCCAGCAGCTTAGGTCCTAGCGGGGTCTACAATGAGCAGTTCTTC
TRBJ2-7,few,TRBV18,NA,CASSQGRTYEQYF,TGTGCCAGCTCGCAGGGGAGAACCTACGAGCAGTACTTC
TRBJ2-3,NA,TRBV19,NA,CASSIMGAGGTDTQYF,TGTGCCAGTAGTATCATGGGAGCAGGGGGCACAGATACGCAGTATTTT
TRBJ1-5,NA,TRBV19,TRBD1,CASSIGQAGNQPQHF,TGTGCCAGTAGTATTGGACAGGCCGGCAATCAGCCCCAGCATTTT
TRBJ1-2,NA,TRBV6-5,NA,CASSYGGNEDYGYTF,TGTGCCAGCAGTTACGGGGGCAACGAGGACTATGGCTACACCTTC
TRBJ2-6,NA,TRBV4-3,NA,CASSQVLSGANVLTF,TGCGCCAGCAGCCAAGTTCTCTCTGGGGCCAACGTCCTGACTTTC
TRBJ1-5,NA,TRBV6-5,NA,CASMGSGNSNQPQHF,TGTGCCAGCATGGGTTCGGGGAATAGCAATCAGCCCCAGCATTTT
TRBJ2-1,NA,TRBV20-1,NA,CSGVGGNEQFF,TGCAGTGGGGTAGGGGGCAATGAGCAGTTCTTC
TRBJ2-7,NA,TRBV4-3,TRBD2,CASSQDFSGRAYEQYF,TGCGCCAGCAGCCAAGATTTTAGCGGGAGGGCCTACGAGCAGTACTTC
TRBJ2-7,NA,TRBV7-9,NA,CASSGNGVYEQYF,TGTGCCAGCAGCGGGAACGGGGTCTACGAGCAGTACTTC
TRBJ2-3,NA,TRBV16,NA,CASSQVAGDTQYF,TGTGCCAGCAGCCAAGTGGCGGGAGATACGCAGTATTTT
TRBJ1-6,NA,TRBV7-6,TRBD1,CASSPGTGGSPLHF,TGTGCCAGCAGCCCTGGGACAGGGGGTTCACCCCTCCACTTT
TRBJ2-7,medium-sized,TRBV5-6,TRBD1,CASSPTGSYEQYF,TGTGCCAGCAGCCCGACAGGGTCCTACGAGCAGTACTTC
TRBJ1-1,NA,TRBV19,TRBD1,CASSRTGARTEAFF,TGTGCCAGTAGTCGTACAGGGGCAAGAACTGAAGCTTTCTTT
TRBJ1-5,NA,TRBV27,TRBD1,CASSTGVNQPQHF,TGTGCCAGCAGTACAGGGGTGAATCAGCCCCAGCATTTT
TRBJ1-1,NA,TRBV6-1,NA,CASIKEAGIEAFF,TGTGCCAGCATAAAAGAAGCAGGGATCGAAGCTTTCTTT
TRBJ2-5,few,TRBV7-9,TRBD1,CASSPQTGKGETQYF,TGTGCCAGCAGCCCCCAGACAGGGAAAGGAGAGACCCAGTACTTC
TRBJ1-2,few,TRBV10-3,NA,CAISGQEYGYTF,TGTGCCATCAGTGGACAGGAGTATGGCTACACCTTC
TRBJ2-7,NA,TRBV10-2,TRBD1,CATRTGGYEQYF,TGCGCCACCCGGACAGGGGGCTACGAGCAGTACTTC